Each of the 14 T cell receptor beta chains below was sequenced from the same sample in a study of early T cells in non-severe SARS-CoV-2 infection. TCRdb passed the 5' RACE reads through MiXCR, listing each CDR3 protein once. The data show over 60,000 distinct CDR3 sequences, about a tenth seen once. Source: whole blood, taken at baseline. Receptors were obtained from an adult who was a healthcare worker with PCR-confirmed SARS-CoV-2 infection or an uninfected control (not recorded which).

This clonotype was detected ten times or more. The chain employs TRBV12-3 or TRBV12-4 and TRBJ2-7, with 10 bases lining up with TRBD2. CDR3 size: 17 residues. V shed 6 bases and J 3 bases; nucleotides not matched to a gene: 14. CDR3 in DNA: TGTGCCAGCAGCCCCAGAAGCGGTGGACTAGCGGACTACGAGCAGTACTTC. Translation gives CASSPRSGGLADYEQYF.

The chain couples TRBV20-1 to TRBJ2-5; D is possibly TRBD1 (6 bases). In germline, CDR1 is DFQATT, CDR2 SNEGSKA (reference sequence). The V end was cut by 0 bases, the J end by 0 bases, with 8 bases between. The CDR3 spans 14 residues. DNA of the CDR3: TGCAGTGCTAGAGACAGGGGTTACCAAGAGACCCAGTACTTC. It yields the protein CSARDRGYQETQYF.

This clonotype was counted many times. The chain combines TRBV4-3 with TRBJ2-7; a weak D match, TRBD1 (6 bases). The CDR3 is 14 residues long. V lost 1 base, J lost 4 bases, and 11 bases lay in between. Germline V gene lookup returns CDR1 LGHNA and CDR2 YSLEER. CDR3 loop: CASSQVLQGYEQYF. The CDR3 coding sequence is TGCGCCAGCAGCCAAGTTCTCCAGGGGTACGAGCAGTACTTC.

This clonotype was recorded a few times. This sequence joins TRBV27 and TRBJ2-5; D is unclear. Trimming removed 6 bases from V and 2 bases from J, with 10 bases in between. Germline values: CDR1 MNHEY, CDR2 SMNVEV (reference sequence). The CDR3 contains 13 residues. The CDR3 here is CASSYDLQETQYF. The DNA for the CDR3 is TGTGCCAGCAGCTACGACCTACAAGAGACCCAGTACTTC.

The chain carries TRBV4-1 and TRBJ2-7; TRBD1 aligns across 7 bases. This CDR3 region has 16 residues. V gave up 2 bases and J gave up 2 bases; unmatched junction bases: 9. Looked up from germline, CDR1 is MGHRA and CDR2 is YSYEKL. In nucleotides, the CDR3 is TGCGCCAGCAGCCAAATCCCTACAGGGGTGCCCTACGAGCAGTACTTC. It translates to CASSQIPTGVPYEQYF.

The rearrangement uses TRBV5-4 and TRBJ2-3; no reliable D call. The germline CDR1 and CDR2 sequences are SGHNT and YYREEE (reference sequence). Deletions cut 2 bases from V and 6 bases from J, with 7 bases between. This CDR3 is 12 amino acids long. The CDR3 region has the DNA TGTGCCAGCAGCTTACCGGGCGATACGCAGTATTTT. This gives the protein CASSLPGDTQYF.

This sequence joins TRBV20-1 and TRBJ1-2; D is perhaps TRBD1 (6 bases). The V and J ends lost 4 bases and 2 bases respectively, with 11 bases between them. The CDR3 is 13 residues long. Per germline, CDR1 DFQATT and CDR2 SNEGSKA (reference sequence). The CDR3 DNA sequence: TGCAGTGCTACCGGGACACCAAACTATGGCTACACCTTC. Translating gives CSATGTPNYGYTF.

There are a few counts of this clonotype. The chain combines TRBV20-1 with TRBJ2-1, with D maybe TRBD2 (5 bases). Germline CDR1 and CDR2: DFQATT and SNEGSKA (reference sequence). V was pared by 5 bases and J by 4 bases, with 15 bases between. The length of the CDR3 is 14 residues. CDR3 sequence: CSAQDLTDYNEQFF. CDR3 DNA sequence: TGCAGTGCTCAGGACTTGACCGATTACAATGAGCAGTTCTTC.

This clonotype was observed many times. The chain has TRBV5-1 and TRBJ1-5; no firm D call. Trimming left V 4 bases short and J 7 bases short, with 12 bases between. The CDR3 has 13 residues. CDR1 is SGHRS, CDR2 YFSETQ, per germline. The CDR3 region has the DNA TGCGCCAGCAGCCAGGAACCAGGCCAGCCCCAGCATTTT. It codes for CASSQEPGQPQHF.

This clonotype was seen more than once but under ten times. The chain couples TRBV19 to TRBJ1-2, with 8 bases fitting TRBD1. This CDR3 is built from 17 residues. CDR1 LNHDA and CDR2 SQIVND come from the germline V gene (reference sequence). V lost 3 bases to trimming and J lost 7 bases; unmatched junction nucleotides: 16. This CDR3 reads CASSILTTTGEEGGYTF. The CDR3 region has the DNA TGTGCCAGTAGTATCTTAACGACGACAGGGGAAGAGGGTGGCTACACCTTC.

This clonotype was seen ten or more times. The chain carries TRBV7-9 and TRBJ1-1; D is undetermined. This CDR3 has 13 residues. In germline, CDR1 is SEHNR, CDR2 FQNEAQ (reference sequence). V was trimmed by 1 base and J by 3 bases, leaving 6 bases between them. CDR3 sequence reads: CASSLDKDTEAFF. For the CDR3, the DNA is TGTGCCAGCAGCTTAGACAAGGACACTGAAGCTTTCTTT.

In this sample, this clonotype turned up a few times. The rearrangement links TRBV11-3 to TRBJ2-3; unclear D gene. The ends were cut back, 0 bases at V and 7 bases at J, with 5 bases in the middle. CDR1 and CDR2 from the germline V gene are SGHNT and YENEEA. This CDR3 region has 12 residues. CDR3 nucleotides: TGTGCCAGCAGCTTAGAGGGGTATACGCAGTATTTT. The encoded protein is CASSLEGYTQYF. Full variable domain (outside the CDR3, taken from reference TRBV11-3 and TRBJ2-3): EAGVVQSPRYKIIEKKQPVAFWCNPISGHNTLYWYLQNLGQGPELLIRYENEEAVDDSQLPKDRFSAERLKGVDSTLKIQPAELGDSAVYLCASSLEGYTQYFGPGTRLTVL.

The V and J genes are TRBV7-9 and TRBJ2-2; TRBD1 matches 8 bases. This CDR3 is 14 amino acids long. V dropped 11 bases and J dropped 1; count of bases not matched to a gene: 6. From germline, CDR1 is SEHNR and CDR2 FQNEAQ (reference sequence). CDR3 sequence (DNA): TGTGCCTTGGTCGGGACAGGGAACACCGGGGAGCTGTTTTTT. Encoded protein: CALVGTGNTGELFF.

This clonotype was seen at least ten times. The chain is built from TRBV2 and TRBJ2-6; D might be TRBD1 or TRBD2, each matching 5 bases. CDR3 length equals 15 residues. Germline CDR1 reads SNHLY; CDR2 reads FYNNEI. V lost 6 bases, J lost 0 bases, and 9 bases lay in between. Here the CDR3 reads CASRGESSGANVLTF. CDR3 sequence (DNA): TGTGCCAGCAGGGGGGAGTCCTCTGGGGCCAACGTCCTGACTTTC.